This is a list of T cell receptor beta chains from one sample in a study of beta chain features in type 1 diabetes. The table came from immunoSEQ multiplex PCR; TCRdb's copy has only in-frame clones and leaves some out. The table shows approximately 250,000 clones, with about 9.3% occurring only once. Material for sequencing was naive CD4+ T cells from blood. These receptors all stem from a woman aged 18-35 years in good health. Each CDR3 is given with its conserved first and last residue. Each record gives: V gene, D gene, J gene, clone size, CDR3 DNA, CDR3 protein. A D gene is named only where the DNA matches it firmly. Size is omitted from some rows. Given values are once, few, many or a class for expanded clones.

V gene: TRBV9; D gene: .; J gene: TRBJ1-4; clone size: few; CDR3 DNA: TGTGCCAGCAGCGTAGGGCAGGGAAATGAAAAACTGTTTTTT; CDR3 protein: CASSVGQGNEKLFF
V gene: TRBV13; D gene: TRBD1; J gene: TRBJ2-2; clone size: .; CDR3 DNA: TGTGCCAGCAGAGGACAGGATAACACCGGGGAGCTGTTTTTT; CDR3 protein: CASRGQDNTGELFF
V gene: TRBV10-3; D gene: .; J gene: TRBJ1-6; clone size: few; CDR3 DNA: TGTGCCATCACTCCCCAGGGAATTTCACCCCTCCACTTT; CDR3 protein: CAITPQGISPLHF
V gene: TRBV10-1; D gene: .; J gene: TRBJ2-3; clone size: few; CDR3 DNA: TGCGCCAGCAGTGAGAGGGGGGGGTGGACAGATACGCAGTATTTT; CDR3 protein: CASSERGGWTDTQYF
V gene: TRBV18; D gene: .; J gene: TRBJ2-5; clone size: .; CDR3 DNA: TGTGCCAGCTCACCTCCGCTAGCGTGGGAGACCCAGTACTTC; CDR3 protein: CASSPPLAWETQYF
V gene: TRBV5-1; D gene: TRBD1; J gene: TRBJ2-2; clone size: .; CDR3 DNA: TGCGCCAGCAGGGGACAGGGGACCGGGGAGCTGTTTTTT; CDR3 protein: CASRGQGTGELFF
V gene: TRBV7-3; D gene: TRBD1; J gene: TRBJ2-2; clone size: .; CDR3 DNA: TGTGCCAGCAGCCCAGGGGGCGCTGGCACCGGGGAGCTGTTTTTT; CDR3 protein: CASSPGGAGTGELFF
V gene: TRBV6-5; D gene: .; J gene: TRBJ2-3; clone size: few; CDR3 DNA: TGTGCCAGCAGCCAGGGTTCAGATACGCAGTATTTT; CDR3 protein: CASSQGSDTQYF
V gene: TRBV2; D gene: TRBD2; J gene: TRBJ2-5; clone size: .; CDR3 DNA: TGTGCCAGCAGTTATAGCGGGACAGAGACCCAGTACTTC; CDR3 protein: CASSYSGTETQYF
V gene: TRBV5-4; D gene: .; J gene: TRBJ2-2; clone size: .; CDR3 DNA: TGTGCCAGCAGCCGGGGGACCGGGGAGCTGTTTTTT; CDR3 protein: CASSRGTGELFF
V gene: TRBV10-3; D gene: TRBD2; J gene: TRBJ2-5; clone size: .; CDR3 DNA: TGTGCCAGCAGCTTCCCGGGACTAGCGATCGAGACCCAGTACTTC; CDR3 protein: CASSFPGLAIETQYF
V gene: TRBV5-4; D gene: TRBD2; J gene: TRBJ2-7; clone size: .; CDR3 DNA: TGTGCCAGCAGCTCAATAGCGGGAGCCGAGAAGCAGTACTTC; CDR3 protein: CASSSIAGAEKQYF
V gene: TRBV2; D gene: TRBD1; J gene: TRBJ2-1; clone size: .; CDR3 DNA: TGTGCCAGCAGTTCTACCGGGACAGAGAATGAGCAGTTCTTC; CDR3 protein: CASSSTGTENEQFF
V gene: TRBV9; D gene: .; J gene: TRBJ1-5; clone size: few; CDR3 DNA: TGTGCCAGCAGCGTAGATTCAGTCAACAATCAGCCCCAGCATTTT; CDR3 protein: CASSVDSVNNQPQHF
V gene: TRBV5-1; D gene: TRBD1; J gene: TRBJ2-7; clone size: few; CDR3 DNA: TGCGCCAGCAGCGGGACAGGGGGTGTCTACGAGCAGTACTTC; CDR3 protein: CASSGTGGVYEQYF
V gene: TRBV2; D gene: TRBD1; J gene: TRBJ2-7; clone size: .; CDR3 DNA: TGTGCCAGCAGCCGGACAGGGAATTATCACGAGCAGTACTTC; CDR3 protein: CASSRTGNYHEQYF
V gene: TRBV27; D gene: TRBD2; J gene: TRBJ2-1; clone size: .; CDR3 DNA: TGTGCCAGCAGTCTCGGACTAGCGGGAGATGAGCAGTTCTTC; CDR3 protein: CASSLGLAGDEQFF
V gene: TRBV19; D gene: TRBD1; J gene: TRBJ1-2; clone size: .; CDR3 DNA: TGTGCCAGTAGTCTGAGGGGGACAGCAAACTATGGCTACACCTTC; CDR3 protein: CASSLRGTANYGYTF
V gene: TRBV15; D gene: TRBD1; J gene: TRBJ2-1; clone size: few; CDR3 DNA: TGTGCCACCAGCAGAGTTTCCGGGACAGGGCATCTGGTTGAGCAGTTCTTC; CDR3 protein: CATSRVSGTGHLVEQFF
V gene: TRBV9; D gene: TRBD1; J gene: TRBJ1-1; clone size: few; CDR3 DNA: TGTGCCAGCAGCGTAGGAGGGGGCACCTTGAACACTGAAGCTTTCTTT; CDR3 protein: CASSVGGGTLNTEAFF
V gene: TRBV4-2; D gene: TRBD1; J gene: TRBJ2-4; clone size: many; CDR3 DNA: TGTGCCAGCAGTCGGGACAGGGAGGGCATTCAGTACTTC; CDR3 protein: CASSRDREGIQYF
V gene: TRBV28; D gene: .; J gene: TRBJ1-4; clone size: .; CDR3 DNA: TGTGCCAGCAGTTCTCCTCCGGGGGGTAATGAAAAACTGTTTTTT; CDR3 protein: CASSSPPGGNEKLFF
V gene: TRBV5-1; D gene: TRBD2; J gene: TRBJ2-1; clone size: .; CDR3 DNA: TGCGCCAGCAGCTGGGGGACTAGCGGGGGTCCGGGGAATGAGCAGTTCTTC; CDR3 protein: CASSWGTSGGPGNEQFF
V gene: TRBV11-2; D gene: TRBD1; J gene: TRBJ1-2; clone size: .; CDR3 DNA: TGTGCCAGCAGCTCTATGGGACAGGGGGAGGCTGGCTACACCTTC; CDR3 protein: CASSSMGQGEAGYTF
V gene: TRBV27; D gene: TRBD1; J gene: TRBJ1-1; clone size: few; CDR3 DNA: TGTGCCAGCGGAATTACAGGGGTAAAAGCTTTCTTT; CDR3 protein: CASGITGVKAFF
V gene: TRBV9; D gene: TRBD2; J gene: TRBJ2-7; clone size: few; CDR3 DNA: TGTGCCAGCAGCGCAACCGGGACTAGGGTCGAGCAGTACTTC; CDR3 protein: CASSATGTRVEQYF
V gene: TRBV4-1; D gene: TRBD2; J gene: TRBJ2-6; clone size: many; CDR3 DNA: TGCGCCAGCAGCCAGGCCGGGACTAGCGGTCTTGGGGCCAACGTCCTGACTTTC; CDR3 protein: CASSQAGTSGLGANVLTF
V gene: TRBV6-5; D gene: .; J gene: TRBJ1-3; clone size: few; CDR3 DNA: TGTGCCAGCAGAACTACAGGGTCTCCTGGAAACACCATATATTTT; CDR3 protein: CASRTTGSPGNTIYF
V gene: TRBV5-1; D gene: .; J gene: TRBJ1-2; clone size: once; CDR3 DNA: TGCGCCAGCAGCTTGGCTCCGGGTCCCTATGGCTACACCTTC; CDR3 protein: CASSLAPGPYGYTF
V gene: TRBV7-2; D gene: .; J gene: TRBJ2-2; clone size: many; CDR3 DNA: TGTGCCAGCAGCTCCGGACAATACGCCGGGGAGCTGTTTTTT; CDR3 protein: CASSSGQYAGELFF
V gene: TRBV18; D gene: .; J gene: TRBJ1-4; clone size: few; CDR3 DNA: TGTGCCAGCTCCCCCATCGGGGGTTCATATGAAAAACTGTTTTTT; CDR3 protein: CASSPIGGSYEKLFF
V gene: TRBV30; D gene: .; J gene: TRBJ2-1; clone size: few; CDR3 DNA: TGTGCCTGGAGTGTACGAACGGGACTGAGGAATGAGCAGTTCTTC; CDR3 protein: CAWSVRTGLRNEQFF
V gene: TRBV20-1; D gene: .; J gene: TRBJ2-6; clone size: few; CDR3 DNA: TGCAGTGCTCTAACGGCCAACGTCCTGACTTTC; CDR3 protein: CSALTANVLTF
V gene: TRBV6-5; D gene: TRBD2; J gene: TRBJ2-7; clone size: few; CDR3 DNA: TGTGCCAGCAGTTACTCGTGGGAGGGCCTACGGGAGCAGTACTTC; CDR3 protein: CASSYSWEGLREQYF
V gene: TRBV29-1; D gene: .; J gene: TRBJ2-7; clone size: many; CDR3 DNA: TGCAGCGTCCGGTCGGGCGAGCAGTACTTC; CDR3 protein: CSVRSGEQYF
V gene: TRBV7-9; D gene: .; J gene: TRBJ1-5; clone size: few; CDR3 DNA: TGTGCCAGCAGCCCAGATGGTCAGCCCCAGCATTTT; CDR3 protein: CASSPDGQPQHF
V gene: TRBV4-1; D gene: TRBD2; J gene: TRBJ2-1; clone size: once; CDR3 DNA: TGCGCCAGCAGCCGGATACTAGCGGGAGGCAATGAGCAGTTCTTC; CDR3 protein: CASSRILAGGNEQFF
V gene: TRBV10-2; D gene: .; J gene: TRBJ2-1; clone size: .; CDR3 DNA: TGCGCCAGCACCTCCCAAGCGGTTACTCACAATGAGCAGTTCTTC; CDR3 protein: CASTSQAVTHNEQFF
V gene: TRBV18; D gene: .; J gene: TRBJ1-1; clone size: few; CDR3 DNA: TGTGCCAGCTCACCTGAGGGAAACACTGAAGCTTTCTTT; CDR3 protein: CASSPEGNTEAFF
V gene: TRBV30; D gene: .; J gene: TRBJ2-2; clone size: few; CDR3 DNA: TGTGCCTGGAGTGTACTTGGAGTCTCCGGGGAGCTGTTTTTT; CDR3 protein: CAWSVLGVSGELFF
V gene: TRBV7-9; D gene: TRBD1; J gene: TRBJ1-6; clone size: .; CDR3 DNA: TGTGCCAGCAGCTCGGGACAGAATAATTCACCCCTCCACTTT; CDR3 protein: CASSSGQNNSPLHF
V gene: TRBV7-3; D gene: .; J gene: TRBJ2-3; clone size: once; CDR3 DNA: TGTGCCAGCAGCTCCGGGGGATCAGATACGCAGTATTTT; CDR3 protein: CASSSGGSDTQYF
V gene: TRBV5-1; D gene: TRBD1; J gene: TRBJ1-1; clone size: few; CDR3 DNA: TGCGCCAGCAGCGGGGGACAGGCTCGGGGGACTGAAGCTTTCTTT; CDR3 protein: CASSGGQARGTEAFF
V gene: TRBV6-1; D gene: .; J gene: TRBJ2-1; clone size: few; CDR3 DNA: TGTGCCAGCACCCCGGACAGTATTAACTACAATGAGCAGTTCTTC; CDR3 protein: CASTPDSINYNEQFF
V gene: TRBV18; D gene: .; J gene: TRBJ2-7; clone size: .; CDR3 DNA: TGTGCCAGCTCACCTCAGGGCAGCTCCTACGAGCAGTACTTC; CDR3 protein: CASSPQGSSYEQYF